The 3 T cell receptor beta chains reported below all come from one sample, sequenced in a study of T cells in Graves' hyperthyroidism and ophthalmopathy. Authors of the study amplified TCR beta CDR3 regions from RNA transcripts. HTBI primers were employed in a first-round RT-PCR of the TCR CDR3. A single record per CDR3 protein comes from TCRdb applying MiXCR to the multiplex PCR reads. The sample includes 500,000 to 750,000 distinct CDR3 sequences, 14% of them seen just once. Input material: blood. The receptors come from a woman under 30 with Graves' ophthalmopathy.

This clonotype was seen a handful of times. The rearrangement links TRBV28 to TRBJ1-4; D is uncertain. V was cut by 1 base and J by 8 bases, with 11 bases left in between. The CDR3 runs 14 residues. In germline, CDR1 is MDHEN, CDR2 SYDVKM. CDR3 in DNA: TGTGCCAGCAGTTTATTTGCCAGCTGGGAAAAACTGTTTTTT. Its protein is CASSLFASWEKLFF.

This clonotype was observed many times. The chain links TRBV11-3 to TRBJ1-1; D call uncertain. Deletions cut 3 bases from V and 5 bases from J, with 10 bases between. This CDR3 is 13 amino acids long. Germline V CDR1 and CDR2: SGHNT, YENEEA. CDR3 DNA: TGTGCCAGCAGCTTGACGTCAGAGACTGAAGCTTTCTTT. The encoded protein is CASSLTSETEAFF.

This clonotype was observed a handful of times. V usage is TRBV4-2 and J usage is TRBJ2-7; weak D call: TRBD1 (6 bases). This CDR3 contains 16 residues. CDR1 is LGHNA and CDR2 is YNFKEQ in the germline V gene. The germline V and J ends were trimmed by 1 base and 2 bases, with 15 bases remaining between them. The CDR3 sequence: CASSQVGLGGTYEQYF. The DNA for the CDR3 is TGTGCCAGCAGCCAAGTCGGCCTAGGGGGTACCTACGAGCAGTACTTC.